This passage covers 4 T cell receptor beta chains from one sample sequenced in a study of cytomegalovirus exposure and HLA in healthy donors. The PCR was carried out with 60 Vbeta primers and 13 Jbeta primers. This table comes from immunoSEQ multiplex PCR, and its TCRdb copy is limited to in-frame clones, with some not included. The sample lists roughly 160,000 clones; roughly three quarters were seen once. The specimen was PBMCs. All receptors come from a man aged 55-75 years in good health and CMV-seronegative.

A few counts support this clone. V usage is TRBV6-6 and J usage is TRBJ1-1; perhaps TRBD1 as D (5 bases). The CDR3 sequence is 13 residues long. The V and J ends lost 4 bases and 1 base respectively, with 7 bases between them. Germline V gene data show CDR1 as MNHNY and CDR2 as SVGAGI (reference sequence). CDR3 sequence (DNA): TGTGCCAGCAGTTCAGGACAGAACACTGAAGCTTTCTTT. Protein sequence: CASSSGQNTEAFF.

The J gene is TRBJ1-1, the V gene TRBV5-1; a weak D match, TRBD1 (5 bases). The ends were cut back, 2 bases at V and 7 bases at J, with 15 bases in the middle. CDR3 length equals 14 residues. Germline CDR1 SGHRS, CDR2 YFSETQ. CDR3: CASSLLDPGIEAFF. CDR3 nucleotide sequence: TGCGCCAGCAGCTTACTGGACCCAGGGATTGAAGCTTTCTTT.

Here the CDR3 reads CASSLMAGGTGELFF. Written as DNA, the CDR3 is TGTGCCAGCAGCTTAATGGCAGGGGGGACCGGGGAGCTGTTTTTT. This chain links TRBV7-2 with TRBJ2-2, with D perhaps matching TRBD1 (7 bases). Germline V CDR1 and CDR2: SGHTA, FQGNSA. The germline V and J ends were trimmed by 2 bases and 5 bases, with 12 bases remaining between them. The CDR3 sequence is 15 residues long.

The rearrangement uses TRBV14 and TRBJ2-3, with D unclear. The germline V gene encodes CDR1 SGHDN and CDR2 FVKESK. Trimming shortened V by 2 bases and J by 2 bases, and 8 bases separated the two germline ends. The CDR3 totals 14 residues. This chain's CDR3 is CASSQIAFTDTQYF. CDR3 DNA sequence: TGTGCCAGCAGCCAAATTGCGTTCACAGATACGCAGTATTTT.